This TCR beta chain was sequenced during a study of blood T cells in healthy people across ages. The study, taken as a whole, reports: TCR beta diversity per million T cells fell roughly linearly with age.

As to this clonotype: Antigen specificity is unknown.

The CDR3 sequence is 18 residues long. V gave up 5 bases and J gave up 6 bases; unmatched junction bases: 18. Germline-derived CDR1 and CDR2 are MNHEY and SMNVEV (reference sequence). A J-beta primer mix and a sample-barcoded 5' primer were used in a second PCR of roughly 6 to 11 cycles. TCRdb called the 5' RACE reads again in MiXCR, with one record for every CDR3 protein. Among about 1 million distinct CDR3 sequences listed, 40% to 50% were seen once. The sequence was collected from a woman aged 55-70 years in good health. The chain combines TRBV27 with TRBJ2-1; TRBD2 agrees at 8 bases. The sample consisted of blood. CDR3 sequence (DNA): TGTGCCAGCAGTCCTATCGGAGGACTAGCCGAATGGGGCAATGAGCAGTTCTTC. Amino acids: CASSPIGGLAEWGNEQFF.